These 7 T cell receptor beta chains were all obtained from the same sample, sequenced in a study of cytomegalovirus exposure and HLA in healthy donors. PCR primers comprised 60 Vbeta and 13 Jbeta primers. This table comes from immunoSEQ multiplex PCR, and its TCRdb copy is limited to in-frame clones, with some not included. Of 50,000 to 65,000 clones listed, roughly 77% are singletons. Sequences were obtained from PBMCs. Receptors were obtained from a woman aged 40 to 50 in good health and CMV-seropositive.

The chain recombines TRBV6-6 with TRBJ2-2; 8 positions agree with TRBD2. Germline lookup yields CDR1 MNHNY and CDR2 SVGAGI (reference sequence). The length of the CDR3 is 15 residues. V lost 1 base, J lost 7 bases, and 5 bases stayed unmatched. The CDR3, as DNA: TGTGCCAGCAGTTACTACGGGGGGGCCCACGGGGAGCTGTTTTTT. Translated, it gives CASSYYGGAHGELFF.

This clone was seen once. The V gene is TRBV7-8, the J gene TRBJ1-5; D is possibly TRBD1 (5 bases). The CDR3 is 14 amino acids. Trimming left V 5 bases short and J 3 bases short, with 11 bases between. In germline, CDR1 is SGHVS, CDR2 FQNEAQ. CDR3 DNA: TGTGCCAGCAGCCCCACAGGTCTCAATCAGCCCCAGCATTTT. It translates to CASSPTGLNQPQHF.

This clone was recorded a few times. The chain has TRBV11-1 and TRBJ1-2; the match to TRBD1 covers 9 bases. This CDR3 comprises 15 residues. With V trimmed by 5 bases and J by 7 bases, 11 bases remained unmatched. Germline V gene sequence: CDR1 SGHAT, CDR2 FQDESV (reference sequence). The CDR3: CASSPNRDRAGGYTF. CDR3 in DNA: TGTGCCAGCAGCCCTAACCGGGACAGGGCAGGTGGCTACACCTTC.

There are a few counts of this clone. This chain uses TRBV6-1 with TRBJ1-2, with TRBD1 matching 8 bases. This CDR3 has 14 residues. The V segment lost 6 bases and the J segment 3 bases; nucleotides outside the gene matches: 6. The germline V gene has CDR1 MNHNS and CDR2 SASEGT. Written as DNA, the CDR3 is TGTGCCAGCAGCCCAGGGGGCGCTGACTATGGCTACACCTTC. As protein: CASSPGGADYGYTF.

CDR3 in amino acids: CASSRIRGAYQETQYF. CDR3 nucleotide sequence: TGCGCCAGCAGCCGGATCAGGGGAGCTTATCAAGAGACCCAGTACTTC. The chain recombines TRBV4-1 with TRBJ2-5, with D possibly matching TRBD1 (6 bases). The CDR3 runs 16 residues. V gave up 4 bases and J gave up 2 bases, with 17 bases separating them. CDR1 is MGHRA, CDR2 YSYEKL, per germline.

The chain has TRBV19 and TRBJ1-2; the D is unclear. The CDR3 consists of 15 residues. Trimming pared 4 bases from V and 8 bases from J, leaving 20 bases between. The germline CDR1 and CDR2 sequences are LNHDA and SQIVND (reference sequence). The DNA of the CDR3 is TGTGCCAGTAGTAACCCCTCCGGGGTCACGGGGGGCTACACCTTC. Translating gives CASSNPSGVTGGYTF.

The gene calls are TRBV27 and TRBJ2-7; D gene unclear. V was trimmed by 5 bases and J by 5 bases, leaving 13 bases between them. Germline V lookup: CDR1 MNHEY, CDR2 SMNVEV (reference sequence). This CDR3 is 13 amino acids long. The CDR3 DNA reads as TGTGCCAGCAGTCCGCCAGGAAGAAACGAGCAGTACTTC. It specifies CASSPPGRNEQYF.